These 2 T cell receptor beta chains were sequenced from one sample in a study of cytomegalovirus exposure and HLA in healthy donors. PCR was performed using 60 Vbeta and 13 Jbeta primers. This table comes from immunoSEQ multiplex PCR, and its TCRdb copy is limited to in-frame clones, with some not included. The table records about 92,000 clones, roughly 69% of them present only once. The sample consisted of PBMCs. The receptor set was obtained from a man aged 50 to 59 in good health and CMV-seronegative.

This chain links TRBV29-1 with TRBJ1-2; D uncertain. CDR3 size: 16 residues. Deletions cut 3 bases from V and 4 bases from J, with 21 bases between. CDR1 SQVTM and CDR2 ANQGSEA come from the germline V gene. The DNA of the CDR3 is TGCAGCGTTGACCCCGCTGCGAATTGGGAGAGCTATGGCTACACCTTC. Translation: CSVDPAANWESYGYTF.

The J gene is TRBJ2-3, the V gene TRBV6-4, with TRBD2 as a possible D gene (5 bases). CDR3 length: 14 residues. Trimming took 4 bases from V and 3 from J, leaving 11 bases between them. Germline CDR1 is MRHNA and CDR2 is SNTAGT. The CDR3, as DNA: TGTGCCAGCAGTGGAGAGGGAAGTACAGATACGCAGTATTTT. It codes for CASSGEGSTDTQYF.